This T cell receptor (beta chain) was recovered during a study of blood T cell repertoires in COVID-19. The V gene's germline CDR1 is DFQATT and CDR2 SNEGSKA (reference sequence). V shed 3 bases, J shed 1 base, and the junction held 4 bases outside the gene matches. The CDR3 has 14 amino acids. The table came from immunoSEQ multiplex PCR; TCRdb's copy has only in-frame clones and leaves some out. The data contain under 300,000 clones, approximately 90% of them singletons. The clonotype comes from a woman under 30 who had recovered from COVID-19. This chain links TRBV20-1 with TRBJ1-1; 8 nucleotides agree with TRBD1. Input material: PBMCs or T cells enriched from blood (not recorded which). CDR3 sequence: CSASIRGQNTEAFF. CDR3 sequence (DNA): TGCAGTGCTAGTATCAGGGGGCAGAACACTGAAGCTTTCTTT.